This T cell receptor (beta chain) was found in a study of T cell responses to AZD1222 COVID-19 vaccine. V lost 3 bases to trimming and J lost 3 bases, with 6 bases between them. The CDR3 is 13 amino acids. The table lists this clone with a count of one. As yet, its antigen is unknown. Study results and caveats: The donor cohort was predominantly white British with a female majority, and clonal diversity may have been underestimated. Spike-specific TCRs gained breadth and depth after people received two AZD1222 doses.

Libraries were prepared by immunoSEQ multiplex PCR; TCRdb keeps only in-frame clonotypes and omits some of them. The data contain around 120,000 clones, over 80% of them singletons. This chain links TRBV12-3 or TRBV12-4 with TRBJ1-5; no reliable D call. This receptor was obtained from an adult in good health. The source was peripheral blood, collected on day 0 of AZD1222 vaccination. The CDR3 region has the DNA TGTGCCAGCAGTTTCTCGGACAATCAGCCCCAGCATTTT. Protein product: CASSFSDNQPQHF.